A selection of T cell receptor beta chains follows, all from one sample in a study of control samples from healthy donors and cancer patients. Repertoires were generated with immunoSEQ multiplex PCR, while TCRdb's copy carries only in-frame clones and drops some. This sample has tens of thousands of clones; roughly 80% occur once, and the top ten carry about 36%. Sequences were obtained from PBMCs. The receptors shown here come from a man aged 70 or older with lung cancer. Both conserved end residues are part of each CDR3. The D gene is left open where the match is weak. Rows give clone size only sometimes, using once, few, many, or a class for an expanded clone.

D gene	V gene	clone size	J gene	CDR3 protein	CDR3 DNA
NA	TRBV3-1/TRBV3-2	NA	TRBJ1-3	CASSQHSGNTIYF	TGTGCCAGCAGCCAACATTCTGGAAACACCATATATTTT
TRBD1	TRBV27	NA	TRBJ1-4	CASSLVLPTGPREKLFF	TGTGCCAGCAGTTTAGTACTACCGACAGGGCCGAGAGAAAAACTGTTTTTT
NA	TRBV19	NA	TRBJ2-5	CASSIGKTQYF	TGTGCCAGTAGTATCGGAAAGACCCAGTACTTC
TRBD1	TRBV6-5	NA	TRBJ2-7	CASSYHGQGSYEQYF	TGTGCCAGCAGTTACCATGGACAGGGATCCTACGAGCAGTACTTC
NA	TRBV24-1	NA	TRBJ2-3	CATSDLGTGTQYF	TGTGCCACCAGTGATTTGGGGACGGGTACGCAGTATTTT
NA	TRBV15	NA	TRBJ2-3	CATSRGGQTDTQYF	TGTGCCACCAGCAGGGGGGGACAGACAGATACGCAGTATTTT
NA	TRBV11-1	few	TRBJ2-5	CASSRGQETQYF	TGTGCCAGCAGCAGGGGACAAGAGACCCAGTACTTC
NA	TRBV4-1	NA	TRBJ1-4	CASSQNPEKLFF	TGCGCCAGCAGCCAAAACCCGGAAAAACTGTTTTTT
NA	TRBV21-1	NA	TRBJ1-5	CASSKGGSYSNQPQHF	TGTGCCAGCAGCAAAGGGGGGAGTTATAGCAATCAGCCCCAGCATTTT
TRBD1	TRBV5-1	NA	TRBJ2-1	CASSWGTDNEQFF	TGCGCCAGCAGCTGGGGGACAGACAATGAGCAGTTCTTC
NA	TRBV5-1	once	TRBJ1-2	CASSVGARGYTF	TGCGCCAGCAGCGTAGGGGCGAGAGGCTACACCTTC
NA	TRBV2	NA	TRBJ1-3	CASIRSGLSSGNTIYF	TGTGCCAGCATCCGAAGCGGGCTGAGCTCTGGAAACACCATATATTTT
NA	TRBV7-8	NA	TRBJ2-6	CASSLVPGRSGANVLTF	TGTGCCAGCAGCTTAGTCCCAGGGCGCTCTGGGGCCAACGTCCTGACTTTC
NA	TRBV5-6	few	TRBJ2-6	CASSLGHLSGANVLTF	TGTGCCAGCAGCTTGGGACATCTCTCTGGGGCCAACGTCCTGACTTTC
NA	TRBV18	NA	TRBJ2-3	CASSPRVDSTDTQYF	TGTGCCAGCTCACCAAGAGTCGATAGCACAGATACGCAGTATTTT
TRBD2	TRBV5-5	few	TRBJ2-7	CASSGTLAGAPYEQYF	TGTGCCAGCAGCGGGACGCTAGCGGGGGCTCCCTACGAGCAGTACTTC
NA	TRBV7-8	NA	TRBJ2-6	CASSLLYGGAGANVLTF	TGTGCCAGCAGCTTATTGTATGGGGGCGCTGGGGCCAACGTCCTGACTTTC
NA	TRBV30	NA	TRBJ2-3	CAWSATPWDTQYF	TGTGCCTGGAGCGCGACGCCTTGGGATACGCAGTATTTT
NA	TRBV1	NA	TRBJ2-7	CTSSSRTSSYEQYF	TGCACCAGCAGCTCGAGGACTAGCAGCTACGAGCAGTACTTC
NA	TRBV5-6	NA	TRBJ2-3	CASSLALASTDTQYF	TGTGCCAGCAGCCTGGCCCTCGCTAGCACAGATACGCAGTATTTT
TRBD2	TRBV7-8	NA	TRBJ2-1	CASSLALLAGGPSEQFF	TGTGCCAGCAGCTTAGCGCTGCTAGCGGGGGGGCCAAGTGAGCAGTTCTTC
TRBD1	TRBV6-1	NA	TRBJ2-7	CASSEVFEQGGRSEQYF	TGTGCCAGCAGTGAAGTTTTTGAACAGGGGGGTCGGAGCGAGCAGTACTTC
TRBD1	TRBV6-1	NA	TRBJ1-5	CASSEAGQGVSQPQHF	TGTGCCAGCAGTGAAGCAGGGCAGGGGGTCAGTCAGCCCCAGCATTTT
NA	TRBV11-2	NA	TRBJ2-1	CASSLVGGTYNEQFF	TGTGCCAGCAGCTTGGTCGGTGGGACCTACAATGAGCAGTTCTTC
TRBD2	TRBV27	once	TRBJ2-3	CASSQAGAVTDTQYF	TGTGCCAGCAGTCAAGCGGGGGCCGTCACAGATACGCAGTATTTT
NA	TRBV3-1/TRBV3-2	NA	TRBJ1-5	CASSQAANQPQHF	TGTGCCAGCAGCCAAGCCGCTAATCAGCCCCAGCATTTT